The 17 T cell receptor beta chains listed next were all sequenced from one sample in a study of beta chain features in type 1 diabetes. Study-wide points: All four CD4+ subsets of Type 1 diabetes patients contained TCRB CDR3s that were moderately but significantly shorter.

Every bit of the isolated RNA underwent reverse transcription, so sequencing read expressed TCRB transcripts. Here immunoSEQ multiplex PCR was the method, and the copy in TCRdb shows in-frame clones only, minus some. The table shows hundreds of thousands of clones, with more than 13% occurring only once. Their antigens remain unidentified. The specimen was naive CD4+ T cells from blood. The receptors come from a man aged 18 to 35 with type 1 diabetes.

The rearrangement links TRBV30 to TRBJ2-6; D possibly corresponds to TRBD1 (5 bases). Germline V gene sequence: CDR1 GTSNPN, CDR2 SVGIG (reference sequence). The CDR3 extends over 19 amino acids. V lost 1 base and J lost 0, with 19 bases in between. DNA for the CDR3: TGTGCCTGGAGTGGGTTTCTAGGGCAGGGTGGCTCTGGGGCCAACGTCCTGACTTTC. Translation gives CAWSGFLGQGGSGANVLTF.

The V gene is TRBV5-4, the J gene TRBJ2-5; TRBD2 matches at 13 bases. CDR3 length equals 16 residues. V lost 2 bases, J lost 3 bases, and 4 bases stayed unmatched. The germline CDR1 and CDR2 sequences are SGHNT and YYREEE (reference sequence). The CDR3 sequence: CASSFTSGGAEETQYF. CDR3 bases: TGTGCCAGCAGCTTCACTAGCGGGGGGGCTGAAGAGACCCAGTACTTC.

The chain employs TRBV7-9 and TRBJ1-6, with 8 bases aligning to TRBD1. Losses at the gene ends were 5 bases for V and 5 bases for J; bases not matched to a gene: 5. This CDR3 is built from 15 residues. The germline V gene encodes CDR1 SEHNR and CDR2 FQNEAQ (reference sequence). As DNA, the CDR3 is TGTGCCAGCAGCCCGCAGACAGGGGATAATTCACCCCTCCACTTT. It is translated as CASSPQTGDNSPLHF. The full variable domain, completed using reference TRBV7-9 and TRBJ1-6, is DTGVSQNPRHKITKRGQNVTFRCDPISEHNRLYWYRQTLGQGPEFLTYFQNEAQLEKSRLLSDRFSAERPKGSFSTLEIQRTEQGDSAMYLCASSPQTGDNSPLHFGNGTRLTVT.

Notes on this clone: This same CDR3 is encoded by further DNA sequences in the sample. The CDR3 loop reads CASSLANQPQHF. The CDR3 region has the DNA TGTGCCAGCAGCTTGGCTAATCAGCCCCAGCATTTT. The chain employs TRBV5-6 and TRBJ1-5; D is uncertain. This CDR3 region has 12 residues. CDR1 SGHDT and CDR2 YYEEEE come from the germline V gene. V was cut by 0 bases and J by 4 bases, with 2 bases left in between.

This chain links TRBV30 with TRBJ2-7, with 7 positions matching TRBD2. Trimming removed 1 base from V and 1 base from J; junction bases left unmatched: 25. This CDR3 is built from 21 residues. CDR1 is GTSNPN and CDR2 is SVGIG in the germline V gene (reference sequence). Here the CDR3 reads CAWSGGLAAETHGVRSYEQYF. The CDR3 DNA sequence: TGTGCCTGGAGTGGGGGCCTAGCGGCGGAAACACACGGGGTGAGGTCCTACGAGCAGTACTTC.

This clone was detected a few times. The V call is TRBV29-1, the J call TRBJ2-5; D may be TRBD1 (6 bases). Trimming stripped 0 bases from V and 11 bases from J, with 19 bases between. CDR3 length equals 14 residues. The V gene's germline CDR1 is SQVTM and CDR2 ANQGSEA. CDR3 protein: CSVEDRRTGWEQYF. CDR3 coding DNA: TGCAGCGTTGAAGATCGGCGAACAGGGTGGGAGCAGTACTTC. The entire variable domain, with the rest obtained from reference TRBV29-1 and TRBJ2-5, is as follows: SAVISQKPSRDICQRGTSLTIQCQVDSQVTMMFWYRQQPGQSLTLIATANQGSEATYESGFVIDKFPISRPNLTFSTLTVSNMSPEDSSIYLCSVEDRRTGWEQYFGPGTRLLVL.

The rearrangement links TRBV6-6 to TRBJ2-1; D is unresolved. This CDR3 is built from 13 residues. V lost 7 bases and J 1 base, leaving 8 bases between the germline ends. The germline V gene encodes CDR1 MNHNY and CDR2 SVGAGI (reference sequence). The CDR3 sequence: CASNLPSYNEQFF. The CDR3, as DNA: TGTGCCAGCAACCTCCCGTCCTACAATGAGCAGTTCTTC.

The sample holds a few counts of this clone. The J gene is TRBJ2-3, the V gene TRBV10-3; no clear D. CDR3 length: 15 amino acids. V gave up 3 bases and J gave up 3 bases, with 13 bases separating them. Germline loops: CDR1 ENHRY, CDR2 SYGVKD. CDR3 amino acids: CAISDSKSGTDTQYF. The CDR3 DNA reads as TGTGCCATCAGTGACAGTAAAAGTGGGACAGATACGCAGTATTTT.

This clone has more than one count but fewer than ten. The DNA for the CDR3 is TGTGCCTGGAGTGTACTGGGAGGGAACCACGAGCAGTACTTC. Protein product: CAWSVLGGNHEQYF. The chain uses TRBV30 and TRBJ2-7; 7 positions agree with TRBD2. CDR1 is GTSNPN and CDR2 is SVGIG in the germline V gene (reference sequence). This CDR3 comprises 14 residues. V lost 0 bases and J lost 5; bases outside the gene matches: 7. Complete variable domain (other parts from reference TRBV30 and TRBJ2-7): SQTIHQWPATLVQPVGSPLSLECTVEGTSNPNLYWYRQAAGRGLQLLFYSVGIGQISSEVPQNLSASRPQDRQFILSSKKLLLSDSGFYLCAWSVLGGNHEQYFGPGTRLTVT.

V usage is TRBV2 and J usage is TRBJ2-3; D remains unclear. CDR1 and CDR2 from the germline V gene are SNHLY and FYNNEI. V lost 6 bases to trimming and J lost 6 bases, with 7 bases between them. The CDR3 totals 11 residues. CDR3 in DNA: TGTGCCAGCAGCCTTTCCGATACGCAGTATTTT. Translating gives CASSLSDTQYF.

The genes are TRBV6-5 and TRBJ2-5; D remains ambiguous. Germline V gene lookup returns CDR1 MNHEY and CDR2 SVGAGI. The CDR3 sequence is 15 residues long. The V end lost 4 bases, the J end lost 4 bases, and 16 bases lay between the germline ends. The CDR3 sequence is CASSSSLAGRETQYF. For the CDR3, the DNA is TGTGCCAGCAGTTCCTCCCTCGCAGGTCGAGAGACCCAGTACTTC.

This clone was seen more than once but under ten times. The chain has TRBV7-9 and TRBJ2-2; D gene uncertain. The V and J ends lost 5 bases and 7 bases respectively, with 8 bases between them. Germline CDR1 is SEHNR and CDR2 is FQNEAQ (reference sequence). The CDR3 loop spans 12 amino acids. CDR3 sequence reads: CASSLTNGELFF. The DNA of the CDR3 is TGTGCCAGCAGCCTCACCAACGGGGAGCTGTTTTTT.

CDR3 loop: CASSEALPTWGTEAFF. CDR3 sequence (DNA): TGTGCCAGCAGTGAAGCGCTGCCCACTTGGGGCACTGAAGCTTTCTTT. The chain combines TRBV6-1 with TRBJ1-1; the D is unclear. Trimming cost V 0 bases and J 4 bases, with 15 bases left between them. The CDR3 loop spans 16 amino acids. Germline-derived CDR1 and CDR2 are MNHNS and SASEGT.

To note about this clone: A junction boundary mismatches the germline segment, possibly from a read error. This sequence joins TRBV29-1 and TRBJ2-5; 7 bases map to TRBD1. This CDR3 has 11 amino acids. CDR1 and CDR2 from the germline V gene are SQVTM and ANQGSEA. CDR3 sequence: CGGQLQETQYF. The CDR3 DNA sequence: TGTGGGGGACAGCTCCAAGAGACCCAGTACTTC.

This chain connects TRBV4-1 to TRBJ2-2; 7 bases are shared with TRBD1. Looked up from germline, CDR1 is MGHRA and CDR2 is YSYEKL. With 0 bases clipped from V and 6 bases from J, the junction kept 4 bases outside the gene matches. The CDR3 is 15 residues long. CDR3 loop: CASSQEGGRAGELFF. The CDR3 coding sequence is TGCGCCAGCAGCCAAGAAGGGGGCAGGGCCGGGGAGCTGTTTTTT.

This clone was counted a few times. The chain couples TRBV27 to TRBJ2-7; perhaps TRBD1 as D (6 bases). CDR1 and CDR2 (germline): MNHEY, SMNVEV (reference sequence). This CDR3 spans 15 amino acids. With 4 bases removed from V and 3 bases from J, the gap between germline ends came to 16 bases. CDR3 nucleotide sequence: TGTGCCAGCAGTTCGACAGGCCGTTATAACTACGAGCAGTACTTC. It translates to CASSSTGRYNYEQYF.

This chain links TRBV29-1 with TRBJ2-1; D is possibly TRBD2 (6 bases). This CDR3 has 14 amino acids. Germline values: CDR1 SQVTM, CDR2 ANQGSEA. Trimming left V 5 bases short and J 5 bases short, with 16 bases between. DNA of the CDR3: TGCAGCGTTCGAACGGGCGGGGTCAACAATGAGCAGTTCTTC. Residues: CSVRTGGVNNEQFF.